Listed here are 9 T cell receptor beta chains from one sample, sequenced in a study of post-analysis software for immune sequencing data (dated by TCRdb to about 2015). The library was produced with PCR. The instrument was an Illumina HiSeq 2500. To reduce PCR and sequencing biases, unique molecular identifiers were incorporated into the TCR beta cDNA libraries. The public reads were quality trimmed at Q25 with fastp and then assembled into clones with MiXCR by TCRdb, keeping productive beta chains. Rows with one shared CDR3 protein collapse into an entry with the most common genes and DNA. The sample table lists 400,000 to 500,000 distinct CDR3 sequences, 39% of them with a count of one. The top ten clonotypes cover less than 8% of the sample. The study at large found these results: Significantly higher frequencies in patients than in controls were found for a handful of TRBV segments, including TRBV5-6, TRBV5-1 and TRBV20-1.

Their cognate antigens are unknown. The sample comprised blood. These receptors were collected from a girl aged 2 to 10 with multiple sclerosis.

In its sample, this clonotype was seen a few times. This rearrangement joins TRBV7-6 to TRBJ1-5; D remains ambiguous. Per the germline V gene, CDR1 is SGHVS and CDR2 is FNYEAQ. Trimming pared 5 bases from V and 4 bases from J, leaving 12 bases between. The CDR3 sequence is 14 residues long. The CDR3 nucleotides read TGTGCCAGCAGCCCACGGGCGGGGAATCAGCCCCAGCATTTT. This translates into CASSPRAGNQPQHF.

The rearrangement uses TRBV6-1 and TRBJ1-5; 7 bases are a match to TRBD1. Germline trimming cut 8 bases from V and 7 bases from J; bases unmatched to any gene: 11. The CDR3 has 14 amino acids. Germline V CDR1 and CDR2: MNHNS, SASEGT. The DNA of the CDR3 is TGTGCCAGCGGGGAGGGGGCATGGAAACAGCCCCAGCATTTT. Translated: CASGEGAWKQPQHF.

J is TRBJ2-4 and V is TRBV3-1; D may be TRBD1 (7 bases). The CDR3 spans 16 residues. The germline gives CDR1 LGHDT, CDR2 YNNKEL (reference sequence). V was pared by 0 bases and J by 11 bases, with 20 bases between. For the CDR3, the DNA is TGTGCCAGCAGCCAAGAAGGGGGCAGGGGGGAACCTCTTCAGTACTTC. Encoded protein: CASSQEGGRGEPLQYF.

Only a few counts were recorded for this clonotype. The chain joins TRBV7-3 to TRBJ1-2; TRBD1 aligns across 8 bases. Germline V lookup: CDR1 SGHTA, CDR2 FQGTGA. J gave up 6 bases and V 5 bases, and 5 bases lay outside the gene matches. The CDR3 is 13 residues long. The CDR3 spells CASSATGVDGYTF. CDR3 DNA sequence: TGTGCCAGCAGCGCGACAGGGGTGGATGGCTACACCTTC.

The V and J genes are TRBV19 and TRBJ1-2; TRBD1 matches at 8 bases. Germline V gene sequence: CDR1 LNHDA, CDR2 SQIVND (reference sequence). This CDR3 has 16 residues. V lost 3 bases to trimming and J lost 9 bases; unmatched junction nucleotides: 15. The CDR3 DNA sequence: TGTGCCAGTAGTATTTCGGGACAGGCAGTGGTATGGAGCTACACCTTC. Translating gives CASSISGQAVVWSYTF. Supplemented by reference TRBV19 and TRBJ1-2, the full variable domain reads DGGITQSPKYLFRKEGQNVTLSCEQNLNHDAMYWYRQDPGQGLRLIYYSQIVNDFQKGDIAEGYSVSREKKESFPLTVTSAQKNPTAFYLCASSISGQAVVWSYTFGSGTRLTVV.

This clonotype was observed a handful of times. The CDR3 spells CSATSGGSGRGYEQYF. CDR3 in DNA: TGCAGTGCTACCTCTGGGGGGAGCGGGAGAGGGTACGAGCAGTACTTC. V gene TRBV20-1 combines with J gene TRBJ2-7, with TRBD2 matching 8 bases. V was clipped by 4 bases and J by 4 bases; unmatched bases: 15. Germline CDR1 DFQATT, CDR2 SNEGSKA (reference sequence). The length of the CDR3 is 16 residues.

This chain uses TRBV12-3 or TRBV12-4 with TRBJ2-7; D could derive from TRBD1 or TRBD2 (6 bases each). The CDR3 is made up of 14 amino acids. Trimming cost V 6 bases and J 4 bases, with 16 bases left between them. The CDR3 is CASRRGGGVYEQYF. In DNA, the CDR3 is TGTGCCAGCAGGCGAGGAGGGGGAGTGTACGAGCAGTACTTC.

This chain links TRBV6-5 with TRBJ1-6; perhaps TRBD1 as D (6 bases). The V end lost 6 bases, the J end lost 10 bases, and 13 bases lay between the germline ends. Germline CDR1 MNHEY, CDR2 SVGAGI. The CDR3 length is 13 residues. Here the CDR3 reads CASRIQGSSPLHF. Here the CDR3 DNA reads TGTGCCAGCAGGATACAGGGAAGCTCACCCCTCCACTTT.

The J gene is TRBJ1-5, the V gene TRBV7-8; tentative D call: TRBD1 (6 bases). There are 15 residues in the CDR3. From germline, CDR1 is SGHVS and CDR2 FQNEAQ. The V and J ends lost 5 bases and 5 bases respectively, with 16 bases between them. The CDR3 sequence is CASSPVDSGDQPQHF. The CDR3 nucleotides read TGTGCCAGCAGCCCAGTGGACAGCGGGGATCAGCCCCAGCATTTT.